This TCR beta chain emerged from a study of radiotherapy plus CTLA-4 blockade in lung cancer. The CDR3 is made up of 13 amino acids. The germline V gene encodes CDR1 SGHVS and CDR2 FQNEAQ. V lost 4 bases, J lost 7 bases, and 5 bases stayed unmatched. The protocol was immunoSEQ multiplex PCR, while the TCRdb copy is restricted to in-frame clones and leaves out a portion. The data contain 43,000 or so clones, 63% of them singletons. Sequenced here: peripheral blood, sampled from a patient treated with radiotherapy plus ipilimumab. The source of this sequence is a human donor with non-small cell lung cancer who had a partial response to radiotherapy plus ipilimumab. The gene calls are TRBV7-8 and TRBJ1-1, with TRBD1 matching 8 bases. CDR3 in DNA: TGTGCCAGCAGCTCGGACAGGGAGGGTGAAGCTTTCTTT. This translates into CASSSDREGEAFF.